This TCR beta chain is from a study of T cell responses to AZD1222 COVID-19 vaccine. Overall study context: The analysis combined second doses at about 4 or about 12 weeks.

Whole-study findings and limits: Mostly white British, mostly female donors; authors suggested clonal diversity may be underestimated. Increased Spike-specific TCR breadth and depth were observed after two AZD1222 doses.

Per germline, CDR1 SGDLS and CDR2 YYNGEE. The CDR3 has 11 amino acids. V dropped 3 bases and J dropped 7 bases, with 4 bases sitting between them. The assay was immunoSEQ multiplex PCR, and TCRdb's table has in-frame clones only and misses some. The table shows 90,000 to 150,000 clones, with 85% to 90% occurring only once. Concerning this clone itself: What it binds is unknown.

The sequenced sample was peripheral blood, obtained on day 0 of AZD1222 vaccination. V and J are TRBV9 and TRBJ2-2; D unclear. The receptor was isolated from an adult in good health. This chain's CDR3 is CASSDHGELFF. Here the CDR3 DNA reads TGTGCCAGCAGCGATCACGGGGAGCTGTTTTTT.